This entry lists 24 T cell receptor beta chains sequenced from one sample in a study of CD8 T cells in ankylosing spondylitis. Each CDR3 protein gets one entry after TCRdb re-called the 5' RACE reads with MiXCR. The sample shows under 400,000 distinct CDR3 sequences, 11% of them seen only once. The specimen sequenced was blood, either unsorted or a sorted T cell fraction (not recorded which). Receptors were obtained from a female donor with ankylosing spondylitis or in good health (not recorded which).

This rearrangement joins TRBV5-1 to TRBJ2-2; D gene unclear. The CDR3 runs 18 residues. The ends were cut back, 2 bases at V and 1 base at J, with 18 bases in the middle. Germline V CDR1 and CDR2: SGHRS, YFSETQ. The CDR3 here is CASSFEGRSPLNTGELFF. The CDR3 nucleotides read TGCGCCAGCAGCTTCGAAGGCAGGAGTCCCCTGAACACCGGGGAGCTGTTTTTT.

For the CDR3, the DNA is TGCACCTCAAGGTTCGGGGGAACCGAGACCCAGTACTTC. Amino acid sequence: CTSRFGGTETQYF. The chain is built from TRBV20-1 and TRBJ2-5, with D perhaps matching TRBD2 (6 bases). This CDR3 has 13 residues. Germline loops: CDR1 DFQATT, CDR2 SNEGSKA (reference sequence).

In DNA form, the CDR3 reads TGTGCCAGCAGCCCCCGGGTGTGGGGCAATGAGCAGTTCTTC. Amino acid sequence: CASSPRVWGNEQFF. The J gene is TRBJ2-1, the V gene TRBV11-2; D is ambiguous. Between the trimmed V and J ends, which lost 5 bases and 6 bases, there was a span of 14 bases. Looked up from germline, CDR1 is SGHAT and CDR2 is FQNNGV. The CDR3 consists of 14 residues.

The chain joins TRBV21-1 to TRBJ2-7. TRBV21-1 is a known pseudogene. The CDR3 totals 12 residues. The CDR3 sequence is CASSKGSDEQYF. CDR3 coding DNA: TGTGCCAGCAGCAAAGGAAGCGACGAGCAGTACTTC.

This clonotype showed up many times. This chain links TRBV5-1 with TRBJ1-1; TRBD1 matches 10 bases. The CDR3 covers 14 residues. V lost 4 bases, J lost 4 bases, and 4 bases stayed unmatched. In germline, CDR1 is SGHRS, CDR2 YFSETQ. The CDR3 is CASSLTGGFTEAFF. DNA of the CDR3: TGCGCCAGCAGCCTGACAGGGGGCTTCACTGAAGCTTTCTTT.

This clonotype was observed many times. The J gene is TRBJ2-7, the V gene TRBV5-1; 13 positions agree with TRBD2. Germline lookup yields CDR1 SGHRS and CDR2 YFSETQ. The CDR3 totals 15 residues. V was clipped by 5 bases and J by 5 bases; unmatched bases: 7. CDR3 in DNA: TGCGCCAGCAGTCGAACCGGGACTAGCGGGAACGAGCAGTACTTC. Translating gives CASSRTGTSGNEQYF. The complete variable domain, with remaining parts taken from reference TRBV5-1 and TRBJ2-7, reads KAGVTQTPRYLIKTRGQQVTLSCSPISGHRSVSWYQQTPGQGLQFLFEYFSETQRNKGNFPGRFSGRQFSNSRSEMNVSTLELGDSALYLCASSRTGTSGNEQYFGPGTRLTVT.

This clonotype was detected many times. The chain employs TRBV20-1 and TRBJ2-1; 10 bases match TRBD2. The CDR3 has 19 amino acids. V was clipped by 1 base and J by 1 base; unmatched bases: 13. CDR1 is DFQATT, CDR2 SNEGSKA, per germline (reference sequence). CDR3 residues: CSARVLTLSSGSSYNEQFF. The CDR3 coding sequence is TGCAGTGCTAGAGTTCTAACCCTATCTAGCGGGAGTTCCTACAATGAGCAGTTCTTC.

This clonotype was seen ten or more times. The rearrangement uses TRBV3-1 and TRBJ2-1, with a weak D call TRBD1 (5 bases). V dropped 6 bases and J dropped 8 bases, with 8 bases sitting between them. The CDR3 is 11 residues long. Germline V CDR1 and CDR2: LGHDT, YNNKEL (reference sequence). CDR3 sequence (DNA): TGTGCCAGCAGTCAGGGATATGAGCAGTTCTTC. Protein sequence: CASSQGYEQFF.

This clonotype was seen many times. This chain joins TRBV5-6 and TRBJ1-4; 7 bases line up with TRBD1. The trim removed 2 bases at V and 2 bases at J, leaving 6 bases unmatched. CDR1 is SGHDT, CDR2 YYEEEE, per germline. The CDR3 is 16 amino acids. The CDR3, as DNA: TGTGCCAGCAGCTTACAGGGGAGTAGGACTAATGAAAAACTGTTTTTT. This gives the protein CASSLQGSRTNEKLFF.

The sample holds a few counts of this clonotype. J is TRBJ2-5 and V is TRBV20-1; D possibly corresponds to TRBD2 (5 bases). The CDR3 is 13 residues long. V was pared by 7 bases and J by 5 bases, with 17 bases between. Germline V lookup: CDR1 DFQATT, CDR2 SNEGSKA (reference sequence). The CDR3 region has the DNA TGCAGTGGCCTGTTGGGCTCTAGCGAGACCCAGTACTTC. Protein: CSGLLGSSETQYF.

The chain joins TRBV7-2 to TRBJ2-1; 7 bases line up with TRBD2. With 2 bases clipped from V and 7 bases from J, the junction kept 14 bases outside the gene matches. The CDR3 runs to 17 residues. Germline values: CDR1 SGHTA, CDR2 FQGNSA. The CDR3 DNA follows: TGTGCCAGCAGCTTATGGGGGACGGGGAGGGTGGGGAATGAGCAGTTCTTC. Translation gives CASSLWGTGRVGNEQFF.

Turning to this clonotype: One end of the junction fails to match germline, which may point to a read error. The genes are TRBV5-1 and TRBJ2-2, with a weak D call TRBD1 (7 bases). CDR1 and CDR2 (germline): SGHRS, YFSETQ. The CDR3 spans 15 residues. The DNA for the CDR3 is TGCGTCAGCAGCGGGCAGGGGGACAGCACCGGGGAGCTGTTTTTT. Encoded protein: CVSSGQGDSTGELFF.

The V and J genes are TRBV10-3 and TRBJ1-5; the match to TRBD1 covers 7 bases. Trimming took 6 bases from V and 6 from J; bases not matched to a gene: 11. The CDR3 spans 15 residues. CDR1 ENHRY and CDR2 SYGVKD come from the germline V gene. CDR3 sequence reads: CAIRAEGALSQPQHF. As DNA, the CDR3 is TGTGCCATCAGGGCAGAGGGGGCGCTTAGTCAGCCCCAGCATTTT.

In this sample, this clonotype turned up many times. The rearrangement links TRBV5-1 to TRBJ1-1; D might be TRBD1 (5 bases). Trimming stripped 4 bases from V and 1 base from J, with 14 bases between. Germline values: CDR1 SGHRS, CDR2 YFSETQ. This CDR3 is built from 15 residues. The CDR3, as DNA: TGCGCCAGCAGCCCGGAGGGGATTTCGAACACTGAAGCTTTCTTT. Translating it yields CASSPEGISNTEAFF.

The table lists this clonotype with many counts. The J gene is TRBJ2-5, the V gene TRBV20-1, with D unresolved. Trimming removed 1 base at V and 2 bases at J, with 11 bases between. CDR1 DFQATT and CDR2 SNEGSKA come from the germline V gene (reference sequence). The CDR3 spans 14 residues. CDR3 DNA sequence: TGCAGTGCTAGAGCTGATGCTAGTCAAGAGACCCAGTACTTC. Translation: CSARADASQETQYF.

This clonotype was detected many times. V gene TRBV20-1 combines with J gene TRBJ2-3; D is possibly TRBD1 or TRBD2 (5 bases each). Germline V gene data show CDR1 as DFQATT and CDR2 as SNEGSKA (reference sequence). Trimming pared 6 bases from V and 0 bases from J, leaving 10 bases between. The CDR3 is 13 amino acids. CDR3 sequence: CSATGPSTDTQYF. CDR3 DNA sequence: TGCAGTGCCACGGGGCCGAGCACAGATACGCAGTATTTT.

This clonotype was recorded many times. V and J are TRBV20-1 and TRBJ2-3, with TRBD1 as a possible D gene (6 bases). The CDR3 loop spans 13 amino acids. CDR1 and CDR2 from the germline V gene are DFQATT and SNEGSKA (reference sequence). The CDR3 DNA follows: TGCAGCCCCTCACAGGGCAGCACAGATACGCAGTATTTT. It encodes CSPSQGSTDTQYF.

In this sample, this clonotype turned up many times. This chain links TRBV6-2 or TRBV6-3 with TRBJ2-1; D possibly corresponds to TRBD1 (6 bases). CDR3 length equals 16 residues. From germline, CDR1 is MNHEY and CDR2 SVGEGT. Trimming shortened V by 7 bases and J by 8 bases, and 24 bases separated the two germline ends. CDR3 sequence (DNA): TGTGCCAGCACCGGAGCACTACACAGGGAAGGCGATGAGCAGTTCTTC. This codes for CASTGALHREGDEQFF.

The table lists this clonotype with a few counts. The V gene is TRBV18, the J gene TRBJ1-1; perhaps TRBD1 as D (5 bases). V was trimmed by 0 bases and J by 3 bases, leaving 11 bases between them. This CDR3 has 15 amino acids. CDR1 is KGHSH and CDR2 is LQKENI in the germline V gene. DNA for the CDR3: TGTGCCAGCTCACCACCGGGTGGGGGACACACTGAAGCTTTCTTT. Its protein product is CASSPPGGGHTEAFF.

This chain connects TRBV27 to TRBJ1-4; 8 bases are a match to TRBD1. V lost 6 bases, J lost 4 bases, and 7 bases stayed unmatched. The germline V gene has CDR1 MNHEY and CDR2 SMNVEV (reference sequence). The CDR3 runs to 15 residues. The CDR3 spells CASSPGGASNEKLFF. CDR3 coding DNA: TGTGCCAGCAGCCCAGGGGGCGCAAGTAATGAAAAACTGTTTTTT.

This clonotype came up many times. The rearrangement joins TRBV20-1 to TRBJ2-7; 9 nucleotides align to TRBD2. The V gene end was trimmed by 0 bases and the J gene end by 7 bases; junction bases not matched to a gene: 13. The CDR3 runs 16 residues. Germline V gene sequence: CDR1 DFQATT, CDR2 SNEGSKA (reference sequence). In nucleotides, the CDR3 is TGCAGTGCTAGAGATAGCATTAGCGGGGGCCGTCGAGAGCAGTACTTC. It translates to CSARDSISGGRREQYF.

This clonotype showed up many times. J is TRBJ2-1 and V is TRBV19; 11 positions agree with TRBD2. The CDR3 spans 13 residues. CDR1 LNHDA and CDR2 SQIVND come from the germline V gene (reference sequence). Trimming removed 10 bases from V and 8 bases from J; junction bases left unmatched: 7. The CDR3 DNA reads as TGTGCCACGCAACTAGCGGGAGAGGATGAGCAGTTCTTC. Amino acid sequence: CATQLAGEDEQFF.

This clonotype was picked up many times. The chain recombines TRBV24-1 with TRBJ2-4; 7 nucleotides match TRBD1. CDR3 length equals 15 residues. Losses at the gene ends were 3 bases for V and 6 bases for J; bases not matched to a gene: 7. Germline assignment: CDR1 KGHDR and CDR2 SFDVKD. The CDR3 nucleotides are TGTGCCACCAGTGATGTGGGGGACAGATCAAACATTCAGTACTTC. This gives the protein CATSDVGDRSNIQYF.

In its sample, this clonotype was seen a few times. A much larger clone sits a single nucleotide away, making a read error possible. The V and J genes are TRBV5-1 and TRBJ2-3, with D unclear. CDR3 length equals 13 residues. V lost 7 bases to trimming and J lost 4 bases, with 13 bases between them. Germline CDR1 is SGHRS and CDR2 is YFSETQ. The CDR3 DNA follows: TGCGCCAGCTCCCCGGTGAGTTCAGATACGCAGTATTTT. Its protein is CASSPVSSDTQYF.